A single sample is the source of the 32 T cell receptor beta chains below, sequenced in a study of blood T cell repertoires in COVID-19. Method: immunoSEQ multiplex PCR; TCRdb's copy keeps in-frame clones and lacks some. In the table there are 190,000 or so clones, more than 85% of which are singletons. Sequencing was performed on peripheral blood. The receptors derive from a middle-aged man with active or convalescent COVID-19.

This chain connects TRBV5-4 to TRBJ2-2; maybe TRBD2 (7 bases). The CDR3 contains 16 residues. CDR1 is SGHNT, CDR2 YYREEE, per germline (reference sequence). V lost 5 bases and J 3 bases, leaving 17 bases between the germline ends. DNA for the CDR3: TGTGCCAGCAGAAAGCAGGGGAGGGAGTACACCGGGGAGCTGTTTTTT. Protein sequence: CASRKQGREYTGELFF.

The chain carries TRBV6-5 and TRBJ2-7; tentative D call: TRBD2 (5 bases). Germline-derived CDR1 and CDR2 are MNHEY and SVGAGI. This CDR3 spans 14 amino acids. V dropped 7 bases and J dropped 0 bases, with 13 bases sitting between them. The CDR3 is CASIIGGISYEQYF. DNA of the CDR3: TGTGCCAGCATTATAGGAGGCATCTCCTACGAGCAGTACTTC.

The rearrangement links TRBV14 to TRBJ2-5; 7 bases are a match to TRBD2. V gave up 3 bases and J gave up 14 bases; unmatched junction bases: 9. CDR1 and CDR2 from the germline V gene are SGHDN and FVKESK. The CDR3 spans 12 residues. CDR3 amino acids: CASSQGGGLRYF. The CDR3 bases are TGTGCCAGCAGCCAGGGGGGGGGACTTCGCTACTTC.

The chain employs TRBV7-2 and TRBJ1-2, with a tentative D call TRBD1 (5 bases). V dropped 2 bases and J dropped 4 bases, with 8 bases sitting between them. The CDR3 covers 13 residues. The germline V gene has CDR1 SGHTA and CDR2 FQGNSA. CDR3 loop: CASSLTGLYGYTF. The CDR3 DNA reads as TGTGCCAGCAGCTTAACAGGCCTCTATGGCTACACCTTC.

The rearrangement uses TRBV5-4 and TRBJ1-5; 12 nucleotides agree with TRBD1. Unmatched junction bases numbered 7, after V lost 4 bases and J lost 5 bases. The germline V gene encodes CDR1 SGHNT and CDR2 YYREEE (reference sequence). The CDR3 totals 16 residues. The CDR3 DNA follows: TGTGCCAGCAGCAACCGGGACAGGGGGCCTGATCAGCCCCAGCATTTT. Translated, it gives CASSNRDRGPDQPQHF.

The chain uses TRBV19 and TRBJ2-2, with a possible D match to TRBD1 (8 bases). Trimming left V 7 bases short and J 11 bases short, with 23 bases between. The CDR3 runs 15 residues. Germline V CDR1 and CDR2: LNHDA, SQIVND (reference sequence). The CDR3 here is CASTEDREGGGELFF. CDR3 DNA: TGTGCCAGTACCGAGGACAGGGAGGGGGGAGGTGAGCTGTTTTTT.

The V and J genes are TRBV11-3 and TRBJ2-1, with 9 positions matching TRBD1. The germline gives CDR1 SGHNT, CDR2 YENEEA. CDR3 length equals 15 residues. V trimming: 6 bases; J trimming: 5 bases; junction bases outside the gene matches: 8. The CDR3 coding sequence is TGTGCCAGCAGACCTCTTGGACAGGGGAACAATGAGCAGTTCTTC. The encoded protein is CASRPLGQGNNEQFF.

The genes are TRBV27 and TRBJ2-7, with 11 bases identical to TRBD2. The junction had 7 bases not matched to a gene; V was cut back by 3 bases and J by 0 bases. Germline V CDR1 and CDR2: MNHEY, SMNVEV (reference sequence). The CDR3 has 17 residues. In DNA, the CDR3 is TGTGCCAGCAGTTTTGAAATAGCGGGGGGGATCTCCTACGAGCAGTACTTC. Encoded protein: CASSFEIAGGISYEQYF.

CDR3 loop: CASSFQLSQGNTEAFF. CDR3 coding DNA: TGTGCCAGCAGCTTCCAACTGTCACAGGGTAACACTGAAGCTTTCTTT. V and J are TRBV7-9 and TRBJ1-1; D perhaps matches TRBD1 (6 bases). The CDR3 length is 16 residues. Germline V gene sequence: CDR1 SEHNR, CDR2 FQNEAQ (reference sequence). V was pared by 3 bases and J by 2 bases, with 16 bases between.

The chain employs TRBV6-5 and TRBJ1-1; possible D gene TRBD1, 5 bases. The CDR3 sequence is 13 residues long. V lost 2 bases to trimming and J lost 7 bases, with 11 bases between them. Germline loops: CDR1 MNHEY, CDR2 SVGAGI. This CDR3 is CASSYLGQSEAFF. The CDR3 region has the DNA TGTGCCAGCAGTTACCTGGGGCAGAGTGAAGCTTTCTTT.

The chain links TRBV19 to TRBJ1-3; weak D call: TRBD1 (6 bases). Germline V gene data show CDR1 as LNHDA and CDR2 as SQIVND (reference sequence). With 9 bases removed from V and 1 base from J, the gap between germline ends came to 13 bases. This CDR3 is built from 14 residues. CDR3 coding DNA: TGTGCCAGCTCCAACACAGGGTCTGGAAACACCATATATTTT. Encoded protein: CASSNTGSGNTIYF.

The chain uses TRBV10-3 and TRBJ2-1, with a tentative D call TRBD2 (6 bases). The CDR3 extends over 13 amino acids. The V end lost 5 bases, the J end lost 4 bases, and 9 bases lay between the germline ends. Looked up from germline, CDR1 is ENHRY and CDR2 is SYGVKD. In DNA form, the CDR3 reads TGTGCCATCAGTTCGGGAGCATACAATGAGCAGTTCTTC. Translated: CAISSGAYNEQFF.

The V gene is TRBV5-6, the J gene TRBJ1-5; TRBD1 aligns across 12 bases. The CDR3 covers 16 residues. Germline-derived CDR1 and CDR2 are SGHDT and YYEEEE. The trim removed 3 bases at V and 5 bases at J, leaving 6 bases unmatched. CDR3 sequence: CASSYTGTGGHQPQHF. In DNA, the CDR3 is TGTGCCAGCAGCTATACAGGGACAGGGGGCCATCAGCCCCAGCATTTT.

The rearrangement uses TRBV7-8 and TRBJ2-3; either TRBD1 or TRBD2 may supply D (6 bases each). Per germline, CDR1 SGHVS and CDR2 FQNEAQ. Trimming removed 5 bases at V and 5 bases at J, with 11 bases between. This CDR3 is 13 amino acids long. CDR3: CASSRGREDTQYF. The DNA of the CDR3 is TGTGCCAGCAGCCGGGGGCGGGAAGATACGCAGTATTTT. Filled out from reference TRBV7-8 and TRBJ2-3, the complete variable domain reads GAGVSQSPRYKVAKRGQDVALRCDPISGHVSLFWYQQALGQGPEFLTYFQNEAQLDKSGLPSDRFFAERPEGSVSTLKIQRTQQEDSAVYLCASSRGREDTQYFGPGTRLTVL.

V gene TRBV28 combines with J gene TRBJ1-5; tentatively, D is TRBD1 (5 bases). Trimming cost V 6 bases and J 2 bases, with 11 bases left between them. The germline V gene has CDR1 MDHEN and CDR2 SYDVKM. The CDR3 sequence is 14 residues long. The CDR3 DNA follows: TGTGCCAGCAGCCGCCCGGGGGGCAATCAGCCCCAGCATTTT. Translated, it gives CASSRPGGNQPQHF.

V gene TRBV7-2 combines with J gene TRBJ2-3, with 8 bases that match TRBD2. Looked up from germline, CDR1 is SGHTA and CDR2 is FQGNSA. The length of the CDR3 is 18 residues. V lost 2 bases, J lost 4 bases, and 14 bases stayed unmatched. CDR3 amino acids: CASSLFLPVAGSSDTQYF. The CDR3 region has the DNA TGTGCCAGCAGCTTATTCCTGCCCGTAGCGGGGTCCTCAGATACGCAGTATTTT.

This chain uses TRBV24-1 with TRBJ1-5, with 10 nucleotides matching TRBD1. The CDR3 totals 16 residues. Germline V CDR1 and CDR2: KGHDR, SFDVKD. The trim removed 4 bases at V and 3 bases at J, leaving 5 bases unmatched. The CDR3 protein is CATSEGTGVANQPQHF. For the CDR3, the DNA is TGTGCCACCAGTGAGGGGACAGGGGTGGCCAATCAGCCCCAGCATTTT.

For this clone: At one end the junction does not follow the germline gene, possibly because of a read error. This rearrangement joins TRBV5-1 to TRBJ1-6, with D maybe TRBD1 (5 bases). Germline CDR1 is SGHRS and CDR2 is YFSETQ. This CDR3 is built from 18 residues. Here the CDR3 DNA reads TGCGCCCGCAGCTTGGGGGGGGTGGGAGACGGAACAAATTCACCCCTCCACTTT. Residues: CARSLGGVGDGTNSPLHF.

This clone was found a few times. The chain combines TRBV28 with TRBJ2-1; 12 nucleotides agree with TRBD2. There are 17 residues in the CDR3. With V trimmed by 5 bases and J by 6 bases, 11 bases remained unmatched. CDR1 is MDHEN, CDR2 SYDVKM, per germline. The CDR3 is CASSPRLAGVLLNEQFF. CDR3 nucleotide sequence: TGTGCCAGCAGTCCCCGACTAGCGGGGGTCCTTCTCAATGAGCAGTTCTTC.

This chain joins TRBV9 and TRBJ2-2; unclear D gene. The CDR3 extends over 12 amino acids. Trimming stripped 3 bases from V and 7 bases from J, with 7 bases between. In germline, CDR1 is SGDLS, CDR2 YYNGEE. The CDR3 loop reads CASSATDGELFF. The CDR3, as DNA: TGTGCCAGCAGCGCCACAGACGGGGAGCTGTTTTTT.

This sequence joins TRBV5-1 and TRBJ2-3, with 10 bases matching TRBD1. This CDR3 region has 17 residues. The germline V gene has CDR1 SGHRS and CDR2 YFSETQ. V was pared by 0 bases and J by 4 bases, with 8 bases of the junction left unmatched. CDR3 residues: CASSLDPRQGAADTQYF. CDR3 bases: TGCGCCAGCAGCTTGGACCCCAGACAGGGGGCTGCAGATACGCAGTATTTT.

This clone has only one observation. The chain is built from TRBV7-2 and TRBJ1-2; 11 bases match TRBD1. Germline lookup yields CDR1 SGHTA and CDR2 FQGNSA. V lost 4 bases, J lost 7 bases, and 5 bases stayed unmatched. There are 14 residues in the CDR3. CDR3: CASSSGQGAGGYTF. In nucleotides, the CDR3 is TGTGCCAGCAGCTCCGGACAGGGGGCTGGTGGCTACACCTTC.

The chain employs TRBV6-2 or TRBV6-3 and TRBJ1-1; tentatively, D is TRBD1 (5 bases). The CDR3 contains 14 residues. The germline V gene has CDR1 MNHEY and CDR2 SVGEGT. Trimming took 5 bases from V and 5 from J, leaving 15 bases between them. Here the CDR3 DNA reads TGTGCCAGCAGTCGCCAGGGTACGGAAACTGAAGCTTTCTTT. Translating it yields CASSRQGTETEAFF.

CDR3 sequence: CAWSESRGPTNYGYTF. The CDR3 coding sequence is TGTGCCTGGAGTGAATCCAGGGGACCGACTAACTATGGCTACACCTTC. This chain links TRBV30 with TRBJ1-2, with TRBD1 as a possible D gene (6 bases). Per germline, CDR1 GTSNPN and CDR2 SVGIG (reference sequence). V shed 1 base and J shed 0 bases, with 15 bases lying between them. The CDR3 length is 16 residues.

The CDR3 here is CASGTQNTEAFF. The CDR3 region has the DNA TGTGCCAGCGGTACACAGAACACTGAAGCTTTCTTT. V is TRBV3-1 (or the pseudogene TRBV3-2) and J is TRBJ1-1; D is undetermined. Per germline, CDR1 LGHDT and CDR2 YNNKEL (reference sequence). V was trimmed by 8 bases and J by 1 base, leaving 8 bases between them. The CDR3 extends over 12 amino acids.

This chain connects TRBV14 to TRBJ2-2; TRBD1 agrees at 9 bases. This CDR3 comprises 15 residues. CDR1 SGHDN and CDR2 FVKESK come from the germline V gene. With 5 bases clipped from V and 7 bases from J, the junction kept 8 bases outside the gene matches. The CDR3 bases are TGTGCCAGCAGCTTTATACAGGGGGCCGGCGGGGAGCTGTTTTTT. This encodes CASSFIQGAGGELFF.

The chain carries TRBV12-2 and TRBJ2-6; the DNA was not used to check the table's D call, TRBD1. TRBV12-2 is a pseudogene segment. This CDR3 comprises 18 residues. CDR3 bases: TGTGCAAGTCGCAACCGGGACAGGGGGGGCTCTGGGGCCAACGTCCTGACTTTC. Translated: CASRNRDRGGSGANVLTF.

The chain recombines TRBV19 with TRBJ2-2; the match to TRBD1 covers 8 bases. The CDR3 loop spans 16 amino acids. V shed 7 bases and J 8 bases; nucleotides not matched to a gene: 15. CDR1 LNHDA and CDR2 SQIVND come from the germline V gene (reference sequence). CDR3 loop: CASTLPGGASGGELFF. The CDR3 DNA follows: TGTGCCAGTACGTTACCAGGGGGCGCTTCTGGTGGGGAGCTGTTTTTT. The full variable domain, in which reference TRBV19 and TRBJ2-2 provide the parts outside the CDR3, is DGGITQSPKYLFRKEGQNVTLSCEQNLNHDAMYWYRQDPGQGLRLIYYSQIVNDFQKGDIAEGYSVSREKKESFPLTVTSAQKNPTAFYLCASTLPGGASGGELFFGEGSRLTVL.

This clone was recorded a few times. The chain recombines TRBV28 with TRBJ1-2; unclear D gene. V was pared by 5 bases and J by 3 bases, with 10 bases between. The length of the CDR3 is 13 residues. Germline assignment: CDR1 MDHEN and CDR2 SYDVKM. CDR3: CASSSFQDYGYTF. The CDR3 DNA follows: TGTGCCAGCAGTAGTTTCCAGGACTATGGCTACACCTTC.

At least ten counts were recorded for this clone. The chain is built from TRBV27 and TRBJ2-7; D is perhaps TRBD2 (5 bases). Germline V gene data show CDR1 as MNHEY and CDR2 as SMNVEV (reference sequence). This CDR3 has 13 residues. Deletions cut 6 bases from V and 6 bases from J, with 15 bases between. The CDR3 sequence is CASSPTAAGEQYF. CDR3 in DNA: TGTGCCAGCAGCCCGACGGCGGCGGGCGAGCAGTACTTC.

The V call is TRBV20-1, the J call TRBJ2-7, with a tentative D call TRBD1 (5 bases). V was shortened by 6 bases and J by 12 bases, with 18 bases between the two germline ends. CDR1 and CDR2 (germline): DFQATT, SNEGSKA (reference sequence). The CDR3 covers 11 residues. The CDR3 loop is CSATEGGQSYF. CDR3 in DNA: TGCAGTGCCACGGAAGGCGGACAATCGTACTTC.

The chain is built from TRBV28 and TRBJ1-1; tentative D call: TRBD1 (6 bases). CDR1 and CDR2 (germline): MDHEN, SYDVKM. V was clipped by 5 bases and J by 8 bases, with 15 bases between them. The CDR3 sequence is 13 residues long. CDR3 DNA sequence: TGTGCCAGCAGTCTTACAGGGATCACGGAAGCTTTCTTT. Translated, it gives CASSLTGITEAFF.